These 21 T cell receptor beta chains came from one sample sequenced in a study of T cells in Graves' hyperthyroidism and ophthalmopathy. Template material for amplifying TCR beta CDR3 regions consisted of RNA transcripts. A first-round RT-PCR of the TCR CDR3 used the HTBI primer set. TCRdb independently ran MiXCR on the multiplex PCR reads; one entry per CDR3 protein. The sample consists of about 96,000 distinct CDR3 sequences, about 51% of them appearing once. Sequencing used blood. All receptors come from a woman aged 40 to 50 with Graves' hyperthyroidism.

The genes are TRBV10-3 and TRBJ1-2, with a possible D match to TRBD1 (6 bases). Germline lookup yields CDR1 ENHRY and CDR2 SYGVKD. The CDR3 is made up of 18 amino acids. With 11 bases removed from V and 8 bases from J, the gap between germline ends came to 36 bases. The CDR3: CAHRRDSSEGGRHGGYTF. The CDR3, as DNA: TGTGCCCACCGCAGGGACTCTAGCGAGGGGGGGCGGCACGGAGGCTACACCTTC.

For this clonotype: The conserved final phenylalanine or tryptophan is absent from the CDR3, which likely points to a read error. No DNA is shown, since the ends of the CDR3 on it are uncertain; the CDR3 is the one TCRdb lists. The chain carries TRBV2 and TRBJ1-3. Looked up from germline, CDR1 is SNHLY and CDR2 is FYNNEI. The CDR3 totals 10 residues, both ends included. CDR3 amino acids: CASKETEEGT.

This clonotype turned up a few times. A clone one base away is much larger, so this may be a read error. The rearrangement uses TRBV7-9 and TRBJ2-2; perhaps D is TRBD1 or TRBD2 (5 bases each). Germline CDR1 is SEHNR and CDR2 is FQNEAQ (reference sequence). The CDR3 consists of 15 residues. CDR3: CASSLQGIGSGKLSF. CDR3 coding DNA: TGTGCCAGCAGCTTACAGGGAATCGGGTCCGGGAAGCTGTCTTTT.

The rearrangement joins TRBV7-8 to TRBJ2-5; TRBD1 agrees at 7 bases. Germline trimming cut 5 bases from V and 5 bases from J; bases unmatched to any gene: 14. CDR1 SGHVS and CDR2 FQNEAQ come from the germline V gene. The CDR3 runs 16 residues. The CDR3 sequence: CASSETGSGPGETQYF. The DNA for the CDR3 is TGTGCCAGCAGCGAGACAGGGAGCGGTCCAGGGGAGACCCAGTACTTC. The entire variable domain, with the rest obtained from reference TRBV7-8 and TRBJ2-5, is as follows: GAGVSQSPRYKVAKRGQDVALRCDPISGHVSLFWYQQALGQGPEFLTYFQNEAQLDKSGLPSDRFFAERPEGSVSTLKIQRTQQEDSAVYLCASSETGSGPGETQYFGPGTRLLVL.

V is TRBV6-1 and J is TRBJ1-3; 9 bases align to TRBD1. The J segment lost 8 bases and the V segment lost 7 bases, leaving 6 bases of the junction unmatched. Germline V lookup: CDR1 MNHNS, CDR2 SASEGT. The CDR3 consists of 13 residues. CDR3 in DNA: TGTGCCAGCACCCGCGGGGACAGGGACACCATATATTTT. Protein sequence: CASTRGDRDTIYF.

The chain has TRBV15 and TRBJ2-5; possibly TRBD1 for D (6 bases). The CDR3 runs to 13 residues. V gave up 11 bases and J gave up 5 bases, with 18 bases separating them. Germline lookup yields CDR1 LNHNV and CDR2 YYDKDF (reference sequence). The CDR3 is CAPEGVSPETQYF. Written as DNA, the CDR3 is TGTGCCCCCGAGGGGGTTTCCCCGGAGACCCAGTACTTC.

Remarks on this clonotype: Relative to the germline gene, one junction end is altered; a read error may explain this. This chain joins TRBV7-3 and TRBJ1-6; maybe TRBD1 (5 bases). The CDR3 runs 15 residues. Germline V gene sequence: CDR1 SGHTA, CDR2 FQGTGA. CDR3 amino acids: CASSFPTGDNSPLHF. The CDR3 DNA reads TGTGCCAGCAGCTTCCCAACAGGAGATAACTCACCCCTCCACTTT.

The table lists this clonotype with many counts. This rearrangement joins TRBV7-9 to TRBJ2-7; D remains ambiguous. This CDR3 spans 11 amino acids. V was shortened by 2 bases and J by 7 bases, with 6 bases between the two germline ends. Germline CDR1 SEHNR, CDR2 FQNEAQ (reference sequence). CDR3 sequence (DNA): TGTGCCAGCAGCTTACAAGGAGAGCAGTACTTC. Its protein is CASSLQGEQYF. Looking up the rest from reference TRBV7-9 and TRBJ2-7 gives the full variable domain: DTGVSQNPRHKITKRGQNVTFRCDPISEHNRLYWYRQTLGQGPEFLTYFQNEAQLEKSRLLSDRFSAERPKGSFSTLEIQRTEQGDSAMYLCASSLQGEQYFGPGTRLTVT.

J is TRBJ2-2 and V is TRBV20-1; either TRBD1 or TRBD2 may supply D (6 bases each). The ends were cut back, 7 bases at V and 4 bases at J, with 13 bases in the middle. The CDR3 has 13 residues. Germline CDR1 DFQATT, CDR2 SNEGSKA (reference sequence). The CDR3 DNA is TGCAGTGATAGGGGGGTGGTCACCGGGGAGCTGTTTTTT. Amino acid sequence: CSDRGVVTGELFF.

This clonotype was recorded a few times. The DNA for the CDR3 is TGTGCCACCAGCAGTTCACAGGGGGAGGTCACTGAAGCTTTCTTT. Its translation is CATSSSQGEVTEAFF. The rearrangement uses TRBV15 and TRBJ1-1, with 8 nucleotides matching TRBD1. The ends lost 3 bases at V and 4 bases at J; junction bases unmatched: 7. Germline-derived CDR1 and CDR2 are LNHNV and YYDKDF (reference sequence). The CDR3 contains 15 residues.

In this sample, this clonotype turned up many times. A single base separates this from a much larger clone, so it may be a read error. The chain has TRBV6-6 and TRBJ2-2; 8 positions agree with TRBD2. CDR3 size: 14 residues. With V trimmed by 8 bases and J by 8 bases, 10 bases remained unmatched. Germline values: CDR1 MNHNY, CDR2 SVGAGI (reference sequence). As DNA, the CDR3 is TGTGCCAGCGTGGCTATCGGGAGGGATGGGGAGCTGTTTTTT. It codes for CASVAIGRDGELFF.

In this sample, this clonotype turned up a few times. The CDR3 coding sequence is TGTGCCACCGGGACAGCTGAAGCTTTCTTT. Its protein product is CATGTAEAFF. The chain employs TRBV10-3 and TRBJ1-1; 7 bases fit TRBD1. After removal of 10 bases from V and 6 bases from J, the junction contained 2 bases not matched to a gene. This CDR3 has 10 residues. In germline, CDR1 is ENHRY, CDR2 SYGVKD.

This clonotype was counted ten times or more. This sequence joins TRBV7-9 and TRBJ1-1, with D maybe TRBD1 (6 bases). Looked up from germline, CDR1 is SEHNR and CDR2 is FQNEAQ (reference sequence). V lost 5 bases to trimming and J lost 0 bases, with 25 bases between them. This CDR3 contains 19 residues. CDR3 protein: CASSLLGQPPRAMNTEAFF. The CDR3 region has the DNA TGTGCCAGCAGCCTGCTCGGACAGCCCCCGCGGGCCATGAACACTGAAGCTTTCTTT.

This clonotype has ten or more counts. A much larger clone differs from this one at a single base, so this may be a read error. The CDR3 sequence: CAISFGQGAIEDTEAFF. DNA of the CDR3: TGCGCCATCAGCTTCGGACAGGGGGCCATCGAGGACACTGAAGCTTTCTTT. The chain links TRBV5-1 to TRBJ1-1; 11 bases agree with TRBD1. Germline values: CDR1 SGHRS, CDR2 YFSETQ. The CDR3 runs to 17 residues.

This clonotype was seen many times. The chain employs TRBV14 and TRBJ2-7; the D gene is possibly TRBD2 (6 bases). Trimming cost V 0 bases and J 4 bases, with 13 bases left between them. The CDR3 contains 15 residues. Germline CDR1 and CDR2: SGHDN and FVKESK. CDR3 DNA sequence: TGTGCCAGCAGCCAAGATGTATTGGGAGGTTACGAGCAGTACTTC. Amino acid sequence: CASSQDVLGGYEQYF.

This chain connects TRBV29-1 to TRBJ2-7; TRBD2 matches 7 bases. After removal of 6 bases from V and 3 bases from J, the junction contained 8 bases not matched to a gene. The germline V gene encodes CDR1 SQVTM and CDR2 ANQGSEA. The CDR3 has 13 residues. The CDR3 spells CSVGEGGLYEQYF. Here the CDR3 DNA reads TGCAGCGTAGGTGAGGGAGGGCTCTACGAGCAGTACTTC.

This clonotype was found once. At one of its ends the junction is not consistent with the germline gene, which may arise from a read error. V usage is TRBV24-1 and J usage is TRBJ2-7; 10 bases are a match to TRBD2. CDR3 length equals 17 residues. Germline assignment: CDR1 KGHDR and CDR2 SFDVKD. The CDR3: CASSTLFLSGRAGEQYF. CDR3 nucleotide sequence: TGTGCCAGCAGTACCCTCTTTCTGAGCGGGAGGGCCGGGGAGCAGTACTTC.

The rearrangement joins TRBV29-1 to TRBJ2-5; a possible D gene is TRBD1 (6 bases). Germline loops: CDR1 SQVTM, CDR2 ANQGSEA. CDR3 length equals 13 residues. The V gene lost 7 bases and the J gene lost 5 bases, with 17 bases spanning the gap. The CDR3 reads CSATGYRTETQYF. CDR3 in DNA: TGCAGCGCCACAGGGTACCGAACGGAGACCCAGTACTTC.

This clonotype was detected many times. The gene calls are TRBV9 and TRBJ1-3; no clear D gene. CDR1 is SGDLS and CDR2 is YYNGEE in the germline V gene. This CDR3 contains 14 residues. Trimming removed 0 bases at V and 4 bases at J, with 8 bases between. CDR3 in amino acids: CASSVGFQGNTIYF. The DNA of the CDR3 is TGTGCCAGCAGCGTAGGGTTTCAAGGAAACACCATATATTTT. Drawing the rest from reference TRBV9 and TRBJ1-3, the complete variable domain is DSGVTQTPKHLITATGQRVTLRCSPRSGDLSVYWYQQSLDQGLQFLIQYYNGEERAKGNILERFSAQQFPDLHSELNLSSLELGDSALYFCASSVGFQGNTIYFGEGSWLTVV.

The rearrangement joins TRBV24-1 to TRBJ1-4, with D hard to call. The CDR3 extends over 12 amino acids. Trimming removed 4 bases at V and 5 bases at J, with 4 bases between. CDR1 KGHDR and CDR2 SFDVKD come from the germline V gene. CDR3: CATSDRNEKLFF. Here the CDR3 DNA reads TGTGCCACCAGTGACAGGAATGAAAAACTGTTTTTT.

The V gene is TRBV7-8, the J gene TRBJ1-2, with 10 bases matching TRBD1. The CDR3 has 14 residues. J lost 7 bases, V lost 5 bases, and 7 bases had no gene match. Germline V gene sequence: CDR1 SGHVS, CDR2 FQNEAQ. The DNA of the CDR3 is TGTGCCAGCAGCGCGACAGGGGGCGCGGGTGGCTACACCTTC. This gives the protein CASSATGGAGGYTF.